These T cell receptor beta chains were read from a single sample in a study of siplizumab effects on memory and regulatory T cells. The protocol was immunoSEQ multiplex PCR, while the TCRdb copy is restricted to in-frame clones and leaves out a portion. The data show 100,000 or so clones, 85% to 95% seen once. Sequenced input: CD4+ T cells sorted from blood. The source is a human donor in good health. The CDR3 runs from the conserved cysteine through the conserved F or W. D genes are given only for firm matches. A clone size is listed for some rows: how often the clone was seen (once, few, many), or a class if it is expanded.

TRBJ2-5 | . | TRBV9 | . | TGTGCCAGCAGCCTAACGGGCGGGGCGTCGGAGACCCAGTACTTC | CASSLTGGASETQYF
TRBJ1-1 | . | TRBV7-3 | once | TGTGCCAGCAGTACTAAACAGGGAACTGAAGCTTTCTTT | CASSTKQGTEAFF
TRBJ1-1 | . | TRBV6-1 | . | TGTGCCAGCAGTGAAAATCAGGGGTACACTGAAGCTTTCTTT | CASSENQGYTEAFF
TRBJ2-7 | . | TRBV29-1 | once | TGCAGCGTGGGGGAATTCGATTCCTACGAGCAGTACTTC | CSVGEFDSYEQYF
TRBJ2-7 | . | TRBV11-2 | . | TGTGCCAGCAGGGACTACGAAGTGACCTACGAGCAGTACTTC | CASRDYEVTYEQYF
TRBJ2-7 | . | TRBV18 | . | TGTGCCAGCTCACCACCGGAGTCCTACGAGCAGTACTTC | CASSPPESYEQYF
TRBJ2-1 | . | TRBV11-2 | . | TGTGCCAGCAGCTCGCCGTCCGGGCAAGCAGGGGGGGATGAGCAGTTCTTC | CASSSPSGQAGGDEQFF
TRBJ1-4 | . | TRBV30 | . | TGTGCCTGGAGTGCCCGAGGGCAAAAACTGTTTTTT | CAWSARGQKLFF
TRBJ1-5 | . | TRBV19 | . | TGTGCCAGTAGTATGGCAGGGCGGAATGGCAATCAGCCCCAGCATTTT | CASSMAGRNGNQPQHF
TRBJ1-2 | . | TRBV10-3 | few | TGTGCCATCCTTGGACAGCATGGCTACACCTTC | CAILGQHGYTF
TRBJ1-6 | . | TRBV7-2 | . | TGTGCCAGCCGGGGGCGCGACCCTAATTCACCCCTCCACTTT | CASRGRDPNSPLHF
TRBJ2-3 | . | TRBV5-6 | . | TGTGCCAGCAGCTTGTCGGACAGCTGGGATACGCAGTATTTT | CASSLSDSWDTQYF
TRBJ1-2 | TRBD1 | TRBV7-2 | . | TGTGCCAGCAGCCCCCGGGACAGGGCTCACTATGGCTACACCTTC | CASSPRDRAHYGYTF
TRBJ1-1 | TRBD1 | TRBV6-6 | . | TGTGCCAGCAGTTCTCACAGGGGAGCAAACACTGAAGCTTTCTTT | CASSSHRGANTEAFF
TRBJ2-2 | TRBD1 | TRBV7-3 | . | TGTGCCAGCAGCTTAAAGCCGGGGACAGGGGCGAACACCGGGGAGCTGTTTTTT | CASSLKPGTGANTGELFF
TRBJ1-2 | TRBD1 | TRBV4-1 | . | TGCGCCAGCAGCCAAGGGACAGGAGATGGCTACACCTTC | CASSQGTGDGYTF
TRBJ2-5 | . | TRBV29-1 | . | TGCAGCGGCGCGAACCGGACGTTCCAAGAGACCCAGTACTTC | CSGANRTFQETQYF
TRBJ1-1 | . | TRBV11-3 | . | TGTGCCAGCGGGGCAGCGAACACTGAAGCTTTCTTT | CASGAANTEAFF
TRBJ2-1 | . | TRBV2 | . | TGTGCCAGCCCCTATACCGGAATCAAAATTCACAGTGAGCAGTTCTTC | CASPYTGIKIHSEQFF
TRBJ1-2 | TRBD1 | TRBV27 | . | TGTGCCAGCAGTAATTCTGGGACAGTCATTAACTATGGCTACACCTTC | CASSNSGTVINYGYTF
TRBJ1-5 | TRBD1 | TRBV19 | . | TGTGCCAGTAGCCGGACAGGGGCCGGGAATCAGCCCCAGCATTTT | CASSRTGAGNQPQHF
TRBJ1-2 | TRBD1 | TRBV5-1 | . | TGCGCCAGCAGCTTGGGACAGGGCCACTATGGCTACACCTTC | CASSLGQGHYGYTF
TRBJ1-1 | . | TRBV2 | few | TGTGCCAGCAGTGAAGACGCTGAAGCTTTCTTT | CASSEDAEAFF
TRBJ1-6 | TRBD1 | TRBV9 | . | TGTGCCAGCAGCGAAACAGGGGGTTATAATTCACCCCTCCACTTT | CASSETGGYNSPLHF
TRBJ2-7 | . | TRBV21-1 | . | TGTGCCAGCAGCAAAGAAAGCCCGTCGGCGATGGGCGAGCAGTACTTC | CASSKESPSAMGEQYF
TRBJ2-2 | . | TRBV7-3 | . | TGTGCCAGCAGCTTAGGCAGGATTAACACCGGGGAGCTGTTTTTT | CASSLGRINTGELFF
TRBJ2-2 | . | TRBV11-3 | . | TGTGCCAGCGACGCTGGCACAGGGAGATTTTCCGGGGAGCTGTTTTTT | CASDAGTGRFSGELFF
TRBJ1-2 | . | TRBV25-1 | . | TGTGCCAGCAGTGAGCAAACAGGGCTTGGCTACACCTTC | CASSEQTGLGYTF
TRBJ2-3 | TRBD2 | TRBV30 | . | TGTGCCTGGAGCGGGAGGGCCACAGATACGCAGTATTTT | CAWSGRATDTQYF
TRBJ1-2 | . | TRBV7-9 | . | TGTGCCAGCAGCTCGGCCCGAGGCTACACCTTC | CASSSARGYTF
TRBJ1-1 | . | TRBV6-5 | . | TGTGCCAGCAGTTACTTGGGGGGGTCGAGCACTGAAGCTTTCTTT | CASSYLGGSSTEAFF
TRBJ1-2 | . | TRBV5-1 | . | TGCGCCAGCAGCCCGAGCTCCGGGACTAACTATGGCTACACCTTC | CASSPSSGTNYGYTF
TRBJ2-1 | TRBD2 | TRBV7-2 | once | TGTGCCAGCAGCTCATTCCTTAGGACTAGCGGGAGAGTGAATGAGCAGTTCTTC | CASSSFLRTSGRVNEQFF
TRBJ1-3 | TRBD1 | TRBV19 | . | TGTGCCAGTGCCCGGGACAGGGCTGGAAACACCATATATTTT | CASARDRAGNTIYF
TRBJ2-1 | TRBD2 | TRBV18 | once | TGTGCCAGCTCACCACCTACAGGACTAGCCAATGAGCAGTTCTTC | CASSPPTGLANEQFF
TRBJ1-1 | . | TRBV4-2 | few | TGTGCCAGCAGCCAAGATTATTCGGACACTGAAGCTTTCTTT | CASSQDYSDTEAFF
TRBJ2-1 | . | TRBV7-9 | . | TGTGCCAGCAGCTACAGGGACAATGAGCAGTTCTTC | CASSYRDNEQFF
TRBJ2-2 | . | TRBV4-1 | . | TGCGCCAGCAGCCAAGAGGTGAGGACGAACACCGGGGAGCTGTTTTTT | CASSQEVRTNTGELFF
TRBJ2-2 | . | TRBV7-2 | . | TGTGCCAGCAATTATTACCAGCTCGCGAACACCGGGGAGCTGTTTTTT | CASNYYQLANTGELFF
TRBJ2-1 | TRBD2 | TRBV15 | once | TGTGCCACCAGCAGAGAACTAGCGGGAGTAACAAATGAGCAGTTCTTC | CATSRELAGVTNEQFF
TRBJ2-1 | . | TRBV5-4 | . | TGTGCCAGCAGCTTGGATCGTGGAGAATGGTTCAATGAGCAGTTCTTC | CASSLDRGEWFNEQFF
TRBJ1-6 | TRBD1 | TRBV19 | once | TGTGCCAGTAGTAGCGGACAGGGGCCTAATTCACCCCTCCACTTT | CASSSGQGPNSPLHF